This TCR beta chain was retrieved from a study of blood T cell repertoires in COVID-19 (dated by TCRdb to between 2020 and 2021). Context from the whole study: Samples from collaborators originated in the United States, Italy and Spain and spanned both the acute and convalescent phases of COVID-19. A de-identified subject ID, COVID-19 status, age in years and sex were almost always included in the sample metadata. The dataset comprised deeply sampled blood TCRbeta repertoires from subjects exposed to, actively infected with, or recovered from COVID-19. The repertoires were released in a freely available public database intended as a resource for research on the immune response to SARS-CoV-2. The samples were drawn from the first 160 participants of the ongoing ImmuneRACE study and from 950 to 1,500 subjects provided by 6 global collaborators. The prospective study material was composed of cDNA or gDNA derived from T cells, B-cell-depleted T cells, or PBMCs. Where available, HLA class I and class II types were obtained from metadata supplied by the sample provider rather than from assay-based typing.

TCRbeta CDR3 regions were amplified from genomic DNA using the immunoSEQ Assay, a bias-controlled multiplex PCR. The authors processed their data as follows. The number of nucleated cells in each sample was estimated from the amplification of reference gene primers within the assay. To quantify the absolute abundance of each unique TCRbeta CDR3 rearrangement, sequence reads were collapsed and filtered. For each sample, productive Simpson clonality was calculated as the square root of Simpson's diversity index across productive rearrangements. TCRdb carries this immuneACCESS record with in-frame sequences only. Its versions omit some clonotypes, under half of them owing to an unresolved V gene in the studies checked, with the rest unexplained. The V and J calls and clone size were taken over from that table, and D and trimming were inferred from the DNA. The sample table records about 430,000 clones; 70% to 90% of these occur just once. The ten most abundant clones make up roughly 0.78% of the sample.

Summary of the overall study and its limitations: The amount of clinical and demographic metadata varied by source and participant and was provided uncurated.

There are a few counts of this clone. There is no known antigen for this receptor. One base away there is no much larger clone; base qualities are not given. At one collaborating source in Seattle, patients were enrolled during active infection and were followed longitudinally through the course of disease. Whole blood was collected in K2EDTA tubes by collaborating institutions according to the institutions' own protocols. For TCRbeta analysis, collaborators shipped samples in one of three forms: frozen whole blood, isolated PBMCs, or DNA extracted from either of those sample types. Trimming costs V 0 bases and J 2 bases, and their ends lie 23 bases apart. The germline V gene gives CDR1 as SNHLY and CDR2 as FYNNEI. Taken from cysteine to phenylalanine, the CDR3 has 19 residues. Solely the CDR3 DNA is kept, with 57 bases framed from the first base.

The rearrangement combines TRBV2 with TRBJ2-7, and perhaps TRBD1 as D gene, on 6 matching bases. Material for sequencing was peripheral blood. The origin of this receptor is a man between 18 and 29 years old with COVID-19, enrolled during active disease. The bases read TGTGCCAGCAGTGAAGCGTTTGGACAGTCCGTCGAAACAACCTACGAGCAGTACTTC. Its translation reads: CASSEAFGQSVETTYEQYF.